The T cell receptor beta chain under discussion was sequenced for a study of PD-L1 blockade in urothelial cancer. In the study overall: The study recovered a median of around 140,000 T cells per blood sample. General study results and limits: It was durable-benefit patients whose tumor-associated blood clones expanded more at 3 weeks. Having blood TCR clonality under the median before treatment predicted better survival.

Each PCR received spiked synthetic TCR analog templates. Sequenced by immunoSEQ multiplex PCR; TCRdb stores in-frame clones only, minus some. The sample shows 100,000 to 150,000 clones, about 88% of them seen only once. Time point: pretreatment peripheral blood. This clone was seen more than once but under ten times. Its antigen is unknown. The sample in question was PBMCs, obtained around atezolizumab (anti-PD-L1) treatment. The TCR originated in a man aged 45-60 years with urothelial cancer.

This CDR3 reads CASSGGLRGTEAFF. The CDR3 bases are TGTGCCAGCAGCGGGGGACTCCGGGGGACTGAAGCTTTCTTT. The chain carries TRBV5-4 and TRBJ1-1; D may be TRBD1 (5 bases). The length of the CDR3 is 14 residues. The germline V and J ends were trimmed by 4 bases and 5 bases, with 15 bases remaining between them. Germline V gene data show CDR1 as SGHNT and CDR2 as YYREEE (reference sequence). Combining the CDR3 with reference TRBV5-4 and TRBJ1-1 gives the whole variable domain ETGVTQSPTHLIKTRGQQVTLRCSSQSGHNTVSWYQQALGQGPQFIFQYYREEENGRGNFPPRFSGLQFPNYSSELNVNALELDDSALYLCASSGGLRGTEAFFGQGTRLTVV.